This TCR beta chain was sequenced for a study of blood T cell repertoires in COVID-19. Background on the study: Whether acute or convalescent, the COVID-19 samples came from the United States, Italy and Spain.

Per the original data handling: From reference gene primer amplification, estimates of nucleated cell counts were derived. Here immunoSEQ multiplex PCR was the method, and the copy in TCRdb shows in-frame clones only, minus some. That table furnishes V, J and clone size, whereas the DNA furnished D and trimming. The table lists more than 200,000 clones, roughly 90% of them singletons. Germline V gives CDR1 LNHDA, CDR2 SQIVND (reference sequence). Trimming took off 1 base at V and 2 bases at J, with 11 bases between the two ends. The CDR3 is 15 residues long. Input material: peripheral blood. The sequence was obtained from a woman between 35 and 50 years old who had recovered from COVID-19. The chain has TRBV19 and TRBJ1-2; D uncertain. The CDR3 here is CASSIVGGMNYGYTF. CDR3 DNA sequence: TGTGCCAGTAGTATAGTCGGAGGGATGAACTATGGCTACACCTTC.